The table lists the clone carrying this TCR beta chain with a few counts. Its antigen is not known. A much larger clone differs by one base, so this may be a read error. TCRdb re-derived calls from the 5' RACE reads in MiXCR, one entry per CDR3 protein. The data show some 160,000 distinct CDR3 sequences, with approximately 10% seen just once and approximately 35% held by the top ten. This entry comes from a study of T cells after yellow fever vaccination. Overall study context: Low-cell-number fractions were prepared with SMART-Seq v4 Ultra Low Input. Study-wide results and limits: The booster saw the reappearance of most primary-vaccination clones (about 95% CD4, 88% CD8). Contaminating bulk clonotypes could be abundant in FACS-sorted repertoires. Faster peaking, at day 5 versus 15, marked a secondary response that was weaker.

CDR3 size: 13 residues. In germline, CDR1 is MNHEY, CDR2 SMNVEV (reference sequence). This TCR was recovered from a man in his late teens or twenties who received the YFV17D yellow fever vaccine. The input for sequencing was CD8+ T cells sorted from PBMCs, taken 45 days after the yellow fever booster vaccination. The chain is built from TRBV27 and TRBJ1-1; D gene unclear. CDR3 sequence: CASCLMSNTEAFF. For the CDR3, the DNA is TGTGCCAGCTGTTTGATGTCGAACACTGAAGCTTTCTTT.